This TCR beta chain was identified in a study of CD8+CD57+ T cells in acquired aplastic anemia. Background on the study: Roughly 3.2 ug was the average amount of DNA from sorted CD4+ and CD8+ cells. Findings of the study overall: Common to patients and controls were 25 to 30 CD8+ CDR3 sequences.

The sample holds many counts of this clonotype. Its cognate antigen is unknown. The CDR3 runs 16 residues. Germline lookup yields CDR1 SGHTS and CDR2 YDEGEE. Trimming removed 3 bases at V and 0 bases at J, with 14 bases between. According to the study, genomic DNA was the template for TCR beta VDJ and CDR3 profiling. MiXCR, run by TCRdb on the reads, gives a single entry per CDR3 protein. The top ten hold approximately 16% of the sample, which has about 190,000 distinct CDR3 sequences, roughly half seen once. This TCR was sampled from a human donor in good health, serving as a control. The chain has TRBV5-8 and TRBJ2-3, with D perhaps assigned TRBD1 or TRBD2 (5 bases each). Sequences were obtained from sorted CD4+, CD8+, or CD8+CD57+ T cells (not recorded which) from PBMCs. The CDR3 reads CASSSPLRGSTDTQYF. CDR3 nucleotides: TGTGCCAGCAGCTCCCCACTGAGGGGCAGCACAGATACGCAGTATTTT.